These 30 T cell receptor beta chains were all obtained from the same sample, sequenced in a study of CD8 T cells in ankylosing spondylitis. TCRdb processed the 5' RACE reads anew with MiXCR; each CDR3 protein has one entry. The sample yields about 66,000 distinct CDR3 sequences, approximately 6% seen once. Sequenced: synovial fluid, either unsorted or a sorted T cell fraction (not recorded which). The receptor source for this set is a male donor with ankylosing spondylitis.

A few counts support this clonotype. This chain uses TRBV2 with TRBJ2-3; 9 bases map to TRBD2. V lost 3 bases, J lost 2 bases, and 9 bases stayed unmatched. This CDR3 comprises 17 residues. Germline V gene lookup returns CDR1 SNHLY and CDR2 FYNNEI. The CDR3 region has the DNA TGTGCCAGCAGTGATTCCGTGCTAGCGGGGATCACAGATACGCAGTATTTT. Encoded protein: CASSDSVLAGITDTQYF. Supplemented by reference TRBV2 and TRBJ2-3, the full variable domain reads EPEVTQTPSHQVTQMGQEVILRCVPISNHLYFYWYRQILGQKVEFLVSFYNNEISEKSEIFDDQFSVERPDGSNFTLKIRSTKLEDSAMYFCASSDSVLAGITDTQYFGPGTRLTVL.

This clonotype was counted at least ten times. The chain links TRBV29-1 to TRBJ2-2; either TRBD1 or TRBD2 may fit D (6 bases each). Germline CDR1 reads SQVTM; CDR2 reads ANQGSEA. The CDR3 has 13 residues. Trimming removed 7 bases from V and 4 bases from J, with 13 bases in between. CDR3 in amino acids: CSAGGSSTGELFF. The CDR3 DNA sequence: TGCAGCGCCGGGGGCTCCAGCACCGGGGAGCTGTTTTTT.

This sequence joins TRBV10-3 and TRBJ2-5, with D perhaps assigned TRBD1 or TRBD2 (5 bases each). Germline loops: CDR1 ENHRY, CDR2 SYGVKD. The CDR3 loop spans 13 amino acids. Trimming removed 11 bases at V and 1 base at J, with 14 bases between. Here the CDR3 reads CAANPGTQETQYF. Written as DNA, the CDR3 is TGTGCCGCCAACCCAGGGACCCAAGAGACCCAGTACTTC.

The V call is TRBV5-1, the J call TRBJ2-1, with 9 bases fitting TRBD2. The germline V gene encodes CDR1 SGHRS and CDR2 YFSETQ. CDR3 length: 16 amino acids. V lost 0 bases, J lost 2 bases, and 3 bases stayed unmatched. The CDR3 region has the DNA TGCGCCAGCAGCTTGGAGTCTAGCGGGACCTACAATGAGCAGTTCTTC. Its protein product is CASSLESSGTYNEQFF.

This clonotype has at least ten counts. The gene calls are TRBV12-3 or TRBV12-4 and TRBJ2-1, with 13 bases identical to TRBD2. CDR3 length equals 17 residues. Trimming cost V 5 bases and J 7 bases; bases outside gene matches: 11. This CDR3 is CASSDGLAGASGNEQFF. CDR3 DNA sequence: TGTGCCAGCAGTGACGGACTAGCGGGAGCCTCGGGGAATGAGCAGTTCTTC.

Many counts were recorded for this clonotype. V usage is TRBV7-8 and J usage is TRBJ1-1, with TRBD1 matching 7 bases. Germline CDR1 is SGHVS and CDR2 is FQNEAQ. Unmatched junction bases numbered 4, after V lost 5 bases and J lost 1 base. The CDR3 is made up of 14 amino acids. The CDR3 here is CASSRGTENTEAFF. CDR3 coding DNA: TGTGCCAGCAGCCGAGGGACAGAGAACACTGAAGCTTTCTTT.

This clonotype was counted only a few times. The chain uses TRBV18 and TRBJ1-4; possible D gene TRBD1, 5 bases. This CDR3 has 14 amino acids. Germline CDR1 is KGHSH and CDR2 is LQKENI. Trimming pared 3 bases from V and 7 bases from J, leaving 12 bases between. The CDR3 region is CASSPGGSVEKLFF. The CDR3, as DNA: TGTGCCAGCTCACCTGGGGGGTCGGTTGAAAAACTGTTTTTT. Full variable domain (remainder filled in from reference TRBV18 and TRBJ1-4): NAGVMQNPRHLVRRRGQEARLRCSPMKGHSHVYWYRQLPEEGLKFMVYLQKENIIDESGMPKERFSAEFPKEGPSILRIQQVVRGDSAAYFCASSPGGSVEKLFFGSGTQLSVL.

This clonotype turned up a few times. The chain has TRBV30 and TRBJ1-4; D remains ambiguous. This CDR3 comprises 15 residues. V was shortened by 0 bases and J by 2 bases, with 10 bases between the two germline ends. CDR1 and CDR2 from the germline V gene are GTSNPN and SVGIG (reference sequence). CDR3 region: CAWSVRGFTNEKLFF. Written as DNA, the CDR3 is TGTGCCTGGAGTGTTCGGGGATTCACTAATGAAAAACTGTTTTTT.

This clonotype was seen at least ten times. The chain uses TRBV20-1 and TRBJ1-5; D gene ambiguous. Trimming stripped 3 bases from V and 5 bases from J, with 11 bases between. Germline values: CDR1 DFQATT, CDR2 SNEGSKA (reference sequence). This CDR3 region has 13 residues. The DNA for the CDR3 is TGCAGTGCTAGCTACACTTTTGATCAGCCCCAGCATTTT. Protein sequence: CSASYTFDQPQHF.

This clonotype was counted many times. The chain uses TRBV5-5 and TRBJ2-3; D unresolved. Germline V CDR1 and CDR2: SGHKS, YYEKEE (reference sequence). The germline V and J ends were trimmed by 4 bases and 3 bases, with 6 bases remaining between them. The CDR3 spans 12 residues. CDR3 residues: CASSPGTDTQYF. The CDR3 DNA is TGTGCCAGCAGCCCCGGAACAGATACGCAGTATTTT.

This clonotype was seen many times. The V call is TRBV7-2, the J call TRBJ2-1; D ambiguous. The CDR3 contains 15 residues. Germline V gene lookup returns CDR1 SGHTA and CDR2 FQGNSA. V was shortened by 2 bases and J by 3 bases, with 11 bases between the two germline ends. As DNA, the CDR3 is TGTGCCAGCAGCTTAACGACATCGGACTACAATGAGCAGTTCTTC. Translated: CASSLTTSDYNEQFF.

The rearrangement joins TRBV9 to TRBJ2-7; 7 bases line up with TRBD1. Germline assignment: CDR1 SGDLS and CDR2 YYNGEE. This CDR3 has 14 residues. V was pared by 0 bases and J by 2 bases, with 2 bases of the junction left unmatched. CDR3 nucleotides: TGTGCCAGCAGCGTAGCGGGGACAGCCTACGAGCAGTACTTC. Amino acid sequence: CASSVAGTAYEQYF.

There are many counts of this clonotype. This chain joins TRBV11-2 and TRBJ2-7; the D call may be TRBD1 or TRBD2 (5 bases each). The CDR3 contains 13 residues. V dropped 0 bases and J dropped 12 bases, with 15 bases sitting between them. Germline assignment: CDR1 SGHAT and CDR2 FQNNGV. The CDR3 is CASSLDLLGEMYF. The CDR3 DNA follows: TGTGCCAGCAGCTTAGATCTTTTGGGGGAAATGTACTTC.

This chain joins TRBV20-1 and TRBJ2-1, with TRBD2 identical over 8 bases. The CDR3 sequence is 15 residues long. Germline V gene sequence: CDR1 DFQATT, CDR2 SNEGSKA (reference sequence). Trimming removed 4 bases from V and 5 bases from J; junction bases left unmatched: 10. CDR3 loop: CSANPVGLANNEQFF. The CDR3 region has the DNA TGCAGTGCTAACCCGGTAGGACTAGCTAACAATGAGCAGTTCTTC.

This clonotype was counted ten times or more. The rearrangement joins TRBV11-3 to TRBJ2-1, with D unclear. In germline, CDR1 is SGHNT, CDR2 YENEEA. V lost 1 base, J lost 0 bases, and 7 bases lay in between. This CDR3 contains 15 residues. The DNA for the CDR3 is TGTGCCAGCAGCTTAGGCCGGAACTCCTACAATGAGCAGTTCTTC. Residues: CASSLGRNSYNEQFF.

This clonotype counts as medium-sized. The V gene is TRBV5-1, the J gene TRBJ2-3; no reliable D call. Per the germline V gene, CDR1 is SGHRS and CDR2 is YFSETQ. V dropped 4 bases and J dropped 0 bases, with 12 bases sitting between them. This CDR3 has 15 residues. DNA for the CDR3: TGCGCCAGCAGCCAGGACGGCTCTAGCACAGATACGCAGTATTTT. Its protein is CASSQDGSSTDTQYF.

The J gene is TRBJ1-6, the V gene TRBV30; no firm D call. The germline CDR1 and CDR2 sequences are GTSNPN and SVGIG (reference sequence). The CDR3 sequence is 13 residues long. The ends were cut back, 3 bases at V and 4 bases at J, with 7 bases in the middle. This CDR3 is CAWRTSYNSPLHF. The CDR3 coding sequence is TGTGCCTGGAGGACATCTTATAATTCACCCCTCCACTTT.

This clonotype came up many times. This chain connects TRBV13 to TRBJ2-3; D is undetermined. Germline V gene data show CDR1 as PRHDT and CDR2 as FYEKMQ (reference sequence). The CDR3 covers 11 residues. With 4 bases removed from V and 2 bases from J, the gap between germline ends came to 1 base. CDR3 amino acids: CASSYTDTQYF. CDR3 sequence (DNA): TGTGCCAGCAGCTACACAGATACGCAGTATTTT.

The CDR3 loop reads CASSWRGTSGLSGANVLTF. CDR3 DNA: TGCGCCAGCAGCTGGAGGGGGACTAGCGGGCTCTCTGGGGCCAACGTCCTGACTTTC. V and J are TRBV5-1 and TRBJ2-6, with 12 positions matching TRBD2. The ends lost 3 bases at V and 0 bases at J; junction bases unmatched: 7. The germline V gene encodes CDR1 SGHRS and CDR2 YFSETQ. The CDR3 covers 19 residues.

This clonotype was found many times. The chain uses TRBV25-1 and TRBJ2-1; 8 bases fit TRBD1. Germline loops: CDR1 MGHDK, CDR2 SYGVNS. V dropped 4 bases and J dropped 7; count of bases not matched to a gene: 3. The length of the CDR3 is 13 residues. CDR3 coding DNA: TGTGCCAGCAGTGGCAGGGGGCTGAATGAGCAGTTCTTC. As protein: CASSGRGLNEQFF. The full variable domain, with the rest looked up from reference TRBV25-1 and TRBJ2-1, is EADIYQTPRYLVIGTGKKITLECSQTMGHDKMYWYQQDPGMELHLIHYSYGVNSTEKGDLSSESTVSRIRTEHFPLTLESARPSHTSQYLCASSGRGLNEQFFGPGTRLTVL.

This clonotype has just a few counts. The chain recombines TRBV28 with TRBJ2-2, with D perhaps matching TRBD1 (6 bases). Germline CDR1 reads MDHEN; CDR2 reads SYDVKM. V lost 8 bases and J lost 3, with 16 bases in between. CDR3 length: 15 residues. CDR3 coding DNA: TGTGCCAGCGGGGGCCTCCTGGTGGACACCGGGGAGCTGTTTTTT. It translates to CASGGLLVDTGELFF.

The chain couples TRBV7-2 to TRBJ2-1, with D possibly TRBD2 on 5 matching bases. Trimming took 6 bases from V and 5 from J, leaving 14 bases between them. Germline CDR1 SGHTA, CDR2 FQGNSA. This CDR3 comprises 14 residues. CDR3: CASSTARGDNEQFF. The CDR3 DNA follows: TGTGCCAGCAGTACGGCTCGGGGAGACAATGAGCAGTTCTTC.

A few counts support this clonotype. V gene TRBV12-3 or TRBV12-4 combines with J gene TRBJ1-6, with D maybe TRBD1 (6 bases). The CDR3 spans 15 residues. Trimming left V 5 bases short and J 9 bases short, with 17 bases between. The CDR3 sequence is CASSARQEIGSPLHF. CDR3 bases: TGTGCCAGCAGTGCCCGACAGGAGATCGGTTCACCCCTCCACTTT.

This clonotype occurred many times. This sequence joins TRBV14 and TRBJ2-7, with a weak D call TRBD2 (7 bases). The CDR3 consists of 15 residues. The ends were cut back, 4 bases at V and 3 bases at J, with 16 bases in the middle. Per the germline V gene, CDR1 is SGHDN and CDR2 is FVKESK. CDR3 DNA sequence: TGTGCCAGCAGCCCAGGGGCCCAGCGGGACTACGAGCAGTACTTC. Translated: CASSPGAQRDYEQYF.

In its sample, this clonotype was seen many times. This sequence joins TRBV28 and TRBJ1-5; TRBD1 agrees at 7 bases. Per the germline V gene, CDR1 is MDHEN and CDR2 is SYDVKM. With V trimmed by 3 bases and J by 5 bases, 7 bases remained unmatched. The CDR3 is 15 amino acids. The CDR3 region has the DNA TGTGCCAGCAGTTTCGCAATAGGGGGCGATCAGCCCCAGCATTTT. Its translation: CASSFAIGGDQPQHF.

The chain links TRBV28 to TRBJ1-1, with D hard to call. This CDR3 spans 12 amino acids. Trimming pared 5 bases from V and 6 bases from J, leaving 10 bases between. In germline, CDR1 is MDHEN, CDR2 SYDVKM. CDR3 region: CASSVEVAEAFF. The CDR3 DNA reads TGTGCCAGCAGTGTCGAGGTCGCTGAAGCTTTCTTT.

This clonotype was observed at least ten times. This sequence joins TRBV29-1 and TRBJ2-5; tentative D call: TRBD2 (6 bases). Per the germline V gene, CDR1 is SQVTM and CDR2 is ANQGSEA. The CDR3 totals 15 residues. V was shortened by 2 bases and J by 1 base, with 14 bases between the two germline ends. The CDR3 sequence is CSVERQRVLQETQYF. The DNA for the CDR3 is TGCAGCGTTGAACGGCAGCGGGTACTCCAAGAGACCCAGTACTTC.

V gene TRBV18 combines with J gene TRBJ1-2; TRBD1 matches 7 bases. The CDR3 consists of 14 residues. V dropped 3 bases and J dropped 4; count of bases not matched to a gene: 5. The V gene's germline CDR1 is KGHSH and CDR2 LQKENI. DNA of the CDR3: TGTGCCAGCTCACCCGGGACAGTCACCTATGGCTACACCTTC. Amino acid sequence: CASSPGTVTYGYTF. Full variable domain (missing parts from reference TRBV18 and TRBJ1-2): NAGVMQNPRHLVRRRGQEARLRCSPMKGHSHVYWYRQLPEEGLKFMVYLQKENIIDESGMPKERFSAEFPKEGPSILRIQQVVRGDSAAYFCASSPGTVTYGYTFGSGTRLTVV.

The chain combines TRBV7-6 with TRBJ2-6; D not certain. The germline V gene encodes CDR1 SGHVS and CDR2 FNYEAQ. CDR3 length: 16 amino acids. Trimming left V 2 bases short and J 0 bases short, with 8 bases between. The CDR3 reads CASSLRRSSGANVLTF. CDR3 nucleotides: TGTGCCAGCAGCTTACGCCGGAGCTCTGGGGCCAACGTCCTGACTTTC.

The chain links TRBV7-9 to TRBJ2-7; D unresolved. The germline V gene has CDR1 SEHNR and CDR2 FQNEAQ (reference sequence). Trimming removed 1 base from V and 3 bases from J, with 16 bases in between. CDR3 length: 16 residues. The CDR3 loop is CASSLGYMGSGYEQYF. In nucleotides, the CDR3 is TGTGCCAGCAGCTTAGGTTATATGGGGTCGGGCTACGAGCAGTACTTC.